Listed below are T cell receptor beta chains from one sample, sequenced in a study of T-cell memory formation after mild COVID-19. Each CDR3 protein is one row after TCRdb ran MiXCR on the 5' RACE reads. The profile covers 95,000 to 110,000 distinct CDR3 sequences, with approximately 15% appearing a single time and less than 40% taken by the ten largest. Sequenced input: PBMCs or a T cell subset sorted from them (not recorded which). The receptors stem from a young man who had mild COVID-19 (a few samples of this study predate the infection). Cell type and time point are not known. CDR3s include the opening cysteine and the closing phenylalanine or tryptophan. The order of the fields is D gene, V gene, CDR3 protein. The D gene is left open where the match is weak.

-	TRBV9	CASSVGQDSNQPQHF
-	TRBV4-2	CASSLAADTIYF
TRBD2	TRBV7-2	CASRGGEETQYF
-	TRBV10-2	CASSESWGPYEQYF
-	TRBV4-2	CASSQEVNSPLHF
-	TRBV5-6	CASSLGLENTEAFF
TRBD1	TRBV12-3/TRBV12-4	CASSSRRQGPTQETQYF
-	TRBV4-1	CASSQEGLPNTGELFF
-	TRBV12-3/TRBV12-4	CASSLEGNNEQFF
TRBD2	TRBV11-2	CASSSNPLTSGENNEQFF
-	TRBV19	CASSSKIGTEAFF
-	TRBV29-1	CSVEIGGSDYGYTF
-	TRBV7-9	CASSSLLGLADTDTQYF
-	TRBV11-2	CASSLGPHYEQYF
TRBD1	TRBV20-1	CSARDAGQGYEQYF
-	TRBV4-1	CASSQDRVALNTEAFF
-	TRBV12-3/TRBV12-4	CASSVHIMNTGELFF
-	TRBV30	CAWSVGGVDEQFF
TRBD2	TRBV4-1	CASSQDWVAGSTDTQYF
-	TRBV6-1	CASRGGGGTEAFF
-	TRBV27	CASSLAGLDQPQHF
TRBD1	TRBV6-1	CASSEGTGGEQFF
TRBD1	TRBV4-3	CASSQGLRQGSGELFF
TRBD2	TRBV6-5	CASSYSLAGGGDTQYF
-	TRBV25-1	CASTLGLANEQFF
-	TRBV11-2	CASRDSLNTGELFF
-	TRBV7-8	CASSPLYSNTGELFF
TRBD1	TRBV5-1	CASSLGDSGQPQHF
TRBD1	TRBV7-2	CASSLVPPQGQGVDGYTF
TRBD1	TRBV11-2	CASSSGQGLQPQHF
-	TRBV5-6	CASSRRSYQETQYF
-	TRBV4-2	CASSQGGRATDTQYF
-	TRBV20-1	CSARVENIQYF
-	TRBV7-7	CASSSTGGELFF
-	TRBV6-5	CASSSGDNQPQHF
-	TRBV10-3	CAISESHGTSNTGELFF
-	TRBV28	CASSRPGRTNSPLHF
-	TRBV11-2	CASSLGPSSLYNEQFF
TRBD2	TRBV20-1	CSARGLAGGLDTQYF
TRBD2	TRBV4-3	CASSQTTSAAYEQYF
-	TRBV4-1	CASSPVAERGGTEAFF
TRBD1	TRBV24-1	CATSDPRTGGNNEQFF
TRBD1	TRBV5-1	CASSLGDRIPTEAFF
-	TRBV5-1	CASSPLGDGGYEQYF
TRBD2	TRBV27	CASSRPGLHTQYF
TRBD2	TRBV7-6	CASSLGPPGLATANTGELFF
-	TRBV18	CASSPPYRTISGNTIYF
-	TRBV6-6	CASSYSGTVTEAFF
-	TRBV11-1	CASSPNGGYNEQFF
TRBD2	TRBV28	CASSLRGGGNTDTQYF
TRBD1	TRBV6-5	CASSSTGGNQPQHF
-	TRBV4-3	CASSRIASTQYNEQFF
-	TRBV5-1	CASNLRGGLGYGYTF
-	TRBV23-1	CASSQARGNQPQHF
-	TRBV7-9	CASSLVRRSSYNEQFF
-	TRBV4-3	CASSQDGGDNQPQHF
TRBD2	TRBV5-1	CASRSTSGVNIQYF
TRBD2	TRBV20-1	CSARVTSGVYNEQFF